Sequencing of this T cell receptor (beta chain) was carried out in a study of liver allograft versus peripheral blood T cells. At the level of the study: Recipients' peripheral blood supplied the T cell receptor repertoires against which those in transplanted livers were compared.

Study observations and caveats: Liver allograft repertoires of T cell receptors reportedly diverged from peripheral blood repertoires.

This clonotype appeared a few times. Its target is unknown. The CDR3 loop spans 14 amino acids. Trimming shortened V by 7 bases and J by 10 bases, and 19 bases separated the two germline ends. TCRdb reprocessed the reads via MiXCR and lists one record per CDR3 protein. The table includes 8,500 to 14,000 distinct CDR3 sequences, 23% detected once. This TCR was recovered from a human patient who had a liver transplant. Among the T cells, some may be from the graft donor. The gene calls are TRBV12-3 or TRBV12-4 and TRBJ1-4; no clear D gene. CDR3 in amino acids: CASTSDGGVGKLFF. The CDR3 DNA follows: TGTGCCAGCACCTCGGACGGCGGAGTGGGAAAACTGTTTTTT.